These T cell receptor beta chains were read from a single sample in a study of identical twins. TCRdb ran MiXCR on the 5' RACE reads and lists one entry per CDR3 protein. The table shows 450,000 to 600,000 distinct CDR3 sequences, with around 20% occurring only once. The same data also went into a second study, on yellow fever vaccine responses in identical twins.

Input material: CD4+ T cells sorted from blood. These receptors all come from a woman aged 18-29 years in good health. The conserved cysteine and the conserved F or W are not part of the CDR3 here. Each record gives: CDR3 protein, J gene, clone size, D gene, V gene. The D gene is left open where the match is weak. Expanded clones get a size class; other rows say once, few or many, or leave the size out.

CDR3aa: ASTVPSGRDTQY
j_gene: TRBJ2-3
abundance: -
d_gene: TRBD2
v_gene: TRBV5-6

CDR3aa: ASHGTSGSLGEQF
j_gene: TRBJ2-1
abundance: few
d_gene: TRBD2
v_gene: TRBV2

CDR3aa: ASSVVWTGNHEQF
j_gene: TRBJ2-1
abundance: -
d_gene: TRBD1
v_gene: TRBV6-1

CDR3aa: ASSPSGTGAGELF
j_gene: TRBJ2-2
abundance: -
d_gene: -
v_gene: TRBV18

CDR3aa: ASSYSMGGGYEQY
j_gene: TRBJ2-7
abundance: -
d_gene: TRBD2
v_gene: TRBV6-5

CDR3aa: SAKLVTGNEQF
j_gene: TRBJ2-1
abundance: few
d_gene: -
v_gene: TRBV20-1

CDR3aa: ATSVWDEQF
j_gene: TRBJ2-1
abundance: -
d_gene: -
v_gene: TRBV24-1

CDR3aa: ASRRPKGDTEAF
j_gene: TRBJ1-1
abundance: -
d_gene: -
v_gene: TRBV27

CDR3aa: ASRAGTGTGELF
j_gene: TRBJ2-2
abundance: few
d_gene: TRBD1
v_gene: TRBV12-3/TRBV12-4

CDR3aa: ASSPGARVDIQY
j_gene: TRBJ2-4
abundance: -
d_gene: -
v_gene: TRBV18

CDR3aa: ASSLGLGLADKNEQF
j_gene: TRBJ2-1
abundance: -
d_gene: TRBD2
v_gene: TRBV13

CDR3aa: ASSFSGTVSGANVLT
j_gene: TRBJ2-6
abundance: -
d_gene: TRBD1
v_gene: TRBV5-6

CDR3aa: ASSIAGQSNYGYT
j_gene: TRBJ1-2
abundance: once
d_gene: -
v_gene: TRBV19

CDR3aa: ATSISLEVGELF
j_gene: TRBJ2-2
abundance: -
d_gene: -
v_gene: TRBV15

CDR3aa: AISGGAPANTGELF
j_gene: TRBJ2-2
abundance: few
d_gene: -
v_gene: TRBV10-3

CDR3aa: ASSPRGRRNTIY
j_gene: TRBJ1-3
abundance: many
d_gene: TRBD1
v_gene: TRBV12-3/TRBV12-4